Below are 21 T cell receptor beta chains sequenced from a single sample in a study of blood T cells in healthy people across ages. The second PCR ran about 6 to 12 cycles with a sample-barcoded 5' primer and J-beta primers. TCRdb recomputed calls from the 5' RACE reads with MiXCR, one row per CDR3 protein. The sample consists of about 1.1 million distinct CDR3 sequences, 35% to 40% of them appearing once. The sample consisted of blood. The receptors derive from a young man in good health.

The chain is built from TRBV6-5 and TRBJ2-3; 7 nucleotides line up with TRBD1. This CDR3 contains 11 residues. CDR1 and CDR2 (germline): MNHEY, SVGAGI. The J segment lost 10 bases and the V segment lost 6 bases, leaving 4 bases of the junction unmatched. CDR3 region: CASRTGSAQYF. DNA of the CDR3: TGTGCCAGCAGGACAGGGTCCGCGCAGTATTTT.

This clonotype was picked up a small number of times. V is TRBV28 and J is TRBJ2-5, with D perhaps matching TRBD1 or TRBD2 (7 bases each). The CDR3 sequence is 16 residues long. Germline CDR1 is MDHEN and CDR2 is SYDVKM. V was shortened by 1 base and J by 3 bases, with 15 bases between the two germline ends. CDR3 residues: CASSLSGGAGKETQYF. The DNA for the CDR3 is TGTGCCAGCAGTTTATCAGGGGGGGCCGGAAAAGAGACCCAGTACTTC.

The chain has TRBV7-9 and TRBJ2-1, with 10 bases that match TRBD1. CDR1 is SEHNR, CDR2 FQNEAQ, per germline (reference sequence). V was clipped by 1 base and J by 7 bases; unmatched bases: 7. The CDR3 has 16 amino acids. The CDR3 loop is CASSLGGTGELNEQFF. The CDR3 DNA reads as TGTGCCAGCAGCTTAGGAGGGACAGGGGAGCTAAATGAGCAGTTCTTC.

This clonotype was detected only a few times. The chain is built from TRBV6-6 and TRBJ1-1, with a tentative D call TRBD1 (6 bases). The V and J ends lost 4 bases and 8 bases respectively, with 17 bases between them. CDR3 length: 14 amino acids. Germline assignment: CDR1 MNHNY and CDR2 SVGAGI (reference sequence). The CDR3 spells CASSSTSGAVEAFF. The CDR3 nucleotides are TGTGCCAGCAGTTCCACCTCGGGGGCTGTCGAAGCTTTCTTT.

This clonotype has at least ten counts. Compared with germline, one end of the junction differs, possibly owing to a read error. This chain links TRBV6-5 with TRBJ1-2; 9 nucleotides agree with TRBD1. CDR1 and CDR2 (germline): MNHEY, SVGAGI. The CDR3 is 14 amino acids. The CDR3 spells CASSTGQGNYGYTF. The DNA of the CDR3 is TGCGCCAGCAGCACGGGACAGGGAAACTATGGCTACACCTTC.

This sequence joins TRBV3-1 and TRBJ2-7; D unclear. The CDR3 spans 15 residues. Per the germline V gene, CDR1 is LGHDT and CDR2 is YNNKEL (reference sequence). Trimming stripped 4 bases from V and 5 bases from J, with 18 bases between. Written as DNA, the CDR3 is TGTGCCAGCAGCCCTTTTGCTCTGTACCCAAACGAGCAGTACTTC. Amino acids: CASSPFALYPNEQYF.

As regards this clonotype: The germline gene is not matched at one end of the junction; a read error may be the cause. This rearrangement joins TRBV23-1 to TRBJ2-2, with D perhaps TRBD1 or TRBD2 (7 bases each). TRBV23-1 falls under the ORF class, with uncertain function. The CDR3 covers 15 residues. CDR3 residues: CARRQGGVSTGELFF. The CDR3 DNA reads TGCGCCAGGCGACAGGGAGGGGTCAGCACCGGGGAACTGTTTTTT.

The chain has TRBV6-6 and TRBJ1-5; D perhaps matches TRBD1 (6 bases). CDR1 is MNHNY, CDR2 SVGAGI, per germline (reference sequence). CDR3 length: 14 residues. V lost 8 bases and J 3 bases, leaving 14 bases between the germline ends. Written as DNA, the CDR3 is TGTGCCAGCGAAACAGGGAAGAACAATCAGCCCCAGCATTTT. Translated: CASETGKNNQPQHF.

The rearrangement joins TRBV4-1 to TRBJ2-5, with 7 positions matching TRBD1. Losses at the gene ends were 4 bases for V and 2 bases for J; bases not matched to a gene: 10. CDR3 length equals 16 residues. Per the germline V gene, CDR1 is MGHRA and CDR2 is YSYEKL. The CDR3 is CASSRGQASFQETQYF. Written as DNA, the CDR3 is TGCGCCAGCAGCCGAGGACAGGCTAGCTTTCAAGAGACCCAGTACTTC.

This clonotype was detected a few times. J is TRBJ2-1 and V is TRBV20-1; 13 positions match TRBD2. The junction had 5 bases not matched to a gene; V was cut back by 5 bases and J by 1 base. Germline loops: CDR1 DFQATT, CDR2 SNEGSKA (reference sequence). This CDR3 is built from 16 residues. The CDR3 coding sequence is TGCAGTGCTGGAACTAGCGGGGGGGCATCCTACAATGAGCAGTTCTTC. Translation: CSAGTSGGASYNEQFF.

This clonotype has only a few counts. The chain links TRBV7-2 to TRBJ2-4; TRBD2 is a possible D gene (5 bases). Germline CDR1 and CDR2: SGHTA and FQGNSA. The CDR3 totals 13 residues. V was clipped by 3 bases and J by 5 bases, with 8 bases between them. The chain's CDR3 is CASSFGDQNIQYF. DNA of the CDR3: TGTGCCAGCAGCTTCGGGGATCAAAACATTCAGTACTTC.

V gene TRBV7-2 combines with J gene TRBJ1-2; D is ambiguous. Trimming removed 4 bases from V and 10 bases from J, with 13 bases in between. The length of the CDR3 is 12 residues. Germline V lookup: CDR1 SGHTA, CDR2 FQGNSA. CDR3: CASSSQTFVYTF. CDR3 nucleotides: TGTGCCAGCAGCTCTCAGACATTCGTCTACACCTTC.

The sample holds a few counts of this clonotype. The V and J genes are TRBV3-1 and TRBJ1-5; the D gene is possibly TRBD1 (6 bases). Trimming shortened V by 4 bases and J by 0 bases, and 16 bases separated the two germline ends. CDR3 size: 17 residues. The V gene's germline CDR1 is LGHDT and CDR2 YNNKEL (reference sequence). The CDR3 sequence: CASSPEPGQYSNQPQHF. In DNA form, the CDR3 reads TGTGCCAGCAGCCCCGAACCAGGACAGTATAGCAATCAGCCCCAGCATTTT.

The J gene is TRBJ2-3, the V gene TRBV4-3; TRBD1 is a possible D gene (6 bases). The germline V gene has CDR1 LGHNA and CDR2 YSLEER. This CDR3 is 17 amino acids long. Trimming left V 1 base short and J 4 bases short, with 18 bases between. The CDR3 coding sequence is TGCGCCAGCAGCCAAGGCGTGGGCAGGGGTTTCGCAGATACGCAGTATTTT. Translation: CASSQGVGRGFADTQYF.

Regarding this clonotype: At one end the junction does not follow the germline gene, possibly because of a read error. This rearrangement joins TRBV28 to TRBJ2-6; a weak D match, TRBD1 (5 bases). The CDR3 consists of 17 residues. Germline assignment: CDR1 MDHEN and CDR2 SYDVKM. The CDR3 region is CASSLRRTYSGADVLTF. The CDR3 DNA is TGTGCCAGCAGTTTAAGACGTACTTACTCTGGGGCCGACGTCCTGACTTTC.

The V gene is TRBV4-2, the J gene TRBJ1-4; 7 bases agree with TRBD1. The CDR3 is 17 residues long. V shed 4 bases, J shed 0 bases, and the junction held 8 bases outside the gene matches. Germline lookup yields CDR1 LGHNA and CDR2 YNFKEQ. The DNA of the CDR3 is TGTGCCAGCAGCCCACAACAGGGGTCGGCAACTAATGAAAAACTGTTTTTT. It encodes CASSPQQGSATNEKLFF.

This sequence joins TRBV2 and TRBJ2-1; no definite D call. CDR3 length: 15 residues. Germline V gene data show CDR1 as SNHLY and CDR2 as FYNNEI. The V gene lost 6 bases and the J gene lost 0 bases, with 12 bases spanning the gap. The CDR3: CASSPGFGSYNEQFF. The CDR3 DNA reads as TGTGCCAGCAGCCCCGGGTTTGGCTCCTACAATGAGCAGTTCTTC.

This chain links TRBV4-1 with TRBJ2-3; D is perhaps TRBD2 (6 bases). Trimming left V 8 bases short and J 1 base short, with 19 bases between. Germline CDR1 MGHRA, CDR2 YSYEKL. The CDR3 covers 16 residues. The CDR3 nucleotides read TGCGCCAGCGGTTCCAAGGGAGGCAGGGGCACAGATACGCAGTATTTT. Protein sequence: CASGSKGGRGTDTQYF.

This clonotype was seen just once. The chain links TRBV9 to TRBJ2-1; TRBD1 aligns across 8 bases. Germline V CDR1 and CDR2: SGDLS, YYNGEE. V lost 6 bases, J lost 2 bases, and 4 bases stayed unmatched. This CDR3 is 14 amino acids long. The CDR3 loop is CASTQGVAYNEQFF. In DNA form, the CDR3 reads TGTGCCAGCACACAGGGGGTGGCCTACAATGAGCAGTTCTTC.

In this sample, this clonotype turned up a few times. V gene TRBV10-3 combines with J gene TRBJ1-6, with 7 positions matching TRBD1. There are 13 residues in the CDR3. Germline V gene data show CDR1 as ENHRY and CDR2 as SYGVKD. V lost 5 bases to trimming and J lost 8 bases; unmatched junction nucleotides: 3. CDR3 bases: TGTGCCATCAGTCCCGGGACAGATTCACCCCTCCACTTT. Its protein product is CAISPGTDSPLHF.

The rearrangement joins TRBV5-6 to TRBJ1-1; D is possibly TRBD1 (5 bases). The V end was cut by 4 bases, the J end by 7 bases, with 17 bases between. Germline V gene sequence: CDR1 SGHDT, CDR2 YYEEEE. The CDR3 sequence is 14 residues long. The CDR3 loop reads CASSVGNLGLEAFF. CDR3 nucleotides: TGTGCCAGCAGCGTCGGCAATCTGGGGCTTGAAGCTTTCTTT.